A selection of T cell receptor beta chains follows, all from one sample in a study of cytomegalovirus exposure and HLA in healthy donors. The data were produced by immunoSEQ multiplex PCR, yet TCRdb's version contains in-frame clones alone and is incomplete. The repertoire holds about 300,000 clones, around 87% seen once, with about 0.99% in the top ten. The material sequenced was PBMCs. These receptors came from a woman between 18 and 29 years old in good health and CMV-seronegative. Both conserved end residues are part of each CDR3. The D gene is left open where the match is weak. A clone size is listed for some rows: how often the clone was seen (once, few, many), or a class if it is expanded.

J gene: TRBJ1-1
V gene: TRBV27
D gene: TRBD1
clone size: NA
CDR3 protein: CASSPSGRGAHTEAFF
CDR3 DNA: TGTGCCAGCAGTCCCTCGGGCAGGGGGGCGCACACTGAAGCTTTCTTT

J gene: TRBJ2-7
V gene: TRBV5-6
D gene: NA
clone size: NA
CDR3 protein: CASSLGEGVHEQYF
CDR3 DNA: TGTGCCAGCAGCTTGGGGGAGGGGGTCCACGAGCAGTACTTC

J gene: TRBJ1-2
V gene: TRBV4-3
D gene: NA
clone size: NA
CDR3 protein: CASSQGGRAHGYTF
CDR3 DNA: TGCGCCAGCAGCCAAGGTGGCAGGGCCCATGGCTACACCTTC

J gene: TRBJ1-5
V gene: TRBV18
D gene: NA
clone size: NA
CDR3 protein: CASSPARDSGLGGNQPQHF
CDR3 DNA: TGTGCCAGCTCACCAGCCCGAGATTCAGGGCTAGGAGGCAATCAGCCCCAGCATTTT

J gene: TRBJ2-1
V gene: TRBV5-3
D gene: TRBD2
clone size: NA
CDR3 protein: CAREGPRLAGGSSYNEQFF
CDR3 DNA: TGTGCCAGAGAAGGCCCCCGGCTAGCGGGAGGCAGCTCCTACAATGAGCAGTTCTTC

J gene: TRBJ2-3
V gene: TRBV6-4
D gene: NA
clone size: NA
CDR3 protein: CASSEGWGRTDTQYF
CDR3 DNA: TGTGCCAGCAGTGAGGGGTGGGGCAGAACAGATACGCAGTATTTT

J gene: TRBJ1-5
V gene: TRBV2
D gene: NA
clone size: NA
CDR3 protein: CASRGGHRSNQPQHF
CDR3 DNA: TGTGCCAGCAGGGGTGGACACCGTAGCAATCAGCCCCAGCATTTT

J gene: TRBJ1-1
V gene: TRBV7-2
D gene: NA
clone size: NA
CDR3 protein: CASSLAVAVWNTEAFF
CDR3 DNA: TGTGCCAGCAGCTTAGCTGTCGCAGTTTGGAACACTGAAGCTTTCTTT

J gene: TRBJ2-1
V gene: TRBV9
D gene: TRBD2
clone size: NA
CDR3 protein: CASSFSGGERSNEQFF
CDR3 DNA: TGTGCCAGCAGTTTTAGCGGGGGCGAGCGAAGCAATGAGCAGTTCTTC

J gene: TRBJ2-7
V gene: TRBV28
D gene: TRBD1
clone size: NA
CDR3 protein: CASRAGQGYYEQYF
CDR3 DNA: TGTGCCAGCAGGGCGGGACAGGGATACTACGAGCAGTACTTC

J gene: TRBJ2-1
V gene: TRBV19
D gene: NA
clone size: NA
CDR3 protein: CASSGRKGDYNEQFF
CDR3 DNA: TGTGCCAGTAGCGGCAGGAAGGGAGACTACAATGAGCAGTTCTTC

J gene: TRBJ2-7
V gene: TRBV4-3
D gene: NA
clone size: NA
CDR3 protein: CASSQERSGAYEQYF
CDR3 DNA: TGCGCCAGCAGCCAAGAAAGATCAGGGGCCTACGAGCAGTACTTC

J gene: TRBJ1-2
V gene: TRBV6-5
D gene: TRBD1
clone size: NA
CDR3 protein: CASSHWTGEGYGYTF
CDR3 DNA: TGTGCCAGCAGTCATTGGACAGGGGAGGGCTATGGCTACACCTTC

J gene: TRBJ2-5
V gene: TRBV28
D gene: NA
clone size: once
CDR3 protein: CASSFPPAGGGVETQYF
CDR3 DNA: TGTGCCAGCAGTTTTCCCCCGGCGGGTGGTGGTGTAGAGACCCAGTACTTC

J gene: TRBJ2-1
V gene: TRBV2
D gene: TRBD2
clone size: NA
CDR3 protein: CASSLGLALNNEQFF
CDR3 DNA: TGTGCCAGCAGCCTCGGACTAGCGCTAAACAATGAGCAGTTCTTC

J gene: TRBJ2-7
V gene: TRBV5-1
D gene: TRBD1
clone size: NA
CDR3 protein: CASSPTGTGTYEQYF
CDR3 DNA: TGCGCCAGCAGCCCTACCGGGACAGGGACCTACGAGCAGTACTTC

J gene: TRBJ2-1
V gene: TRBV6-6
D gene: NA
clone size: NA
CDR3 protein: CASSAIREWHNEQFF
CDR3 DNA: TGTGCCAGCAGTGCTATTCGGGAGTGGCACAATGAGCAGTTCTTC